This TCR beta chain comes out of a study of blood T cell repertoires in COVID-19. Study background: T cells, B-cell-depleted T cells, or PBMCs supplied cDNA or gDNA.

After removal of 2 bases from V and 7 bases from J, the junction contained 13 bases not matched to a gene. Germline CDR1 is MNHEY and CDR2 is SVGEGT. This CDR3 spans 17 amino acids. Per the original methods: Amplification of reference gene primers provided the estimated nucleated cell counts. Profiling relied on immunoSEQ multiplex PCR, and the TCRdb table lists in-frame clones only, not all of them. V and J calls and clone size are copied from that table; D and trimming were computed from the DNA. The sample includes around 380,000 clones, about 90% of them seen just once. The rearrangement joins TRBV6-2 or TRBV6-3 to TRBJ2-3; TRBD2 matches 9 bases. The sequence was collected from a man under 40 who had recovered from COVID-19. Sequenced input: PBMCs or T cells enriched from blood (not recorded which). The CDR3 protein is CASSYGPVAGGWNTQYF. The CDR3 DNA reads TGTGCCAGCAGTTACGGTCCGGTGGCGGGGGGGTGGAATACGCAGTATTTT.